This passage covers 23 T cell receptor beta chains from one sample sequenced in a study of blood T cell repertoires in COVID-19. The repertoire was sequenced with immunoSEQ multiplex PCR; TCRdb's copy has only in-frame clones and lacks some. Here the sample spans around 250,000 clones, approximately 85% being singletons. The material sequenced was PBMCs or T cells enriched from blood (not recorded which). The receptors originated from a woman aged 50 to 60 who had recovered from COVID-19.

The CDR3, as DNA: TGTGCAACTGGACAGGGGGCAACTAATGAAAAACTGTTTTTT. This encodes CATGQGATNEKLFF. The chain employs TRBV19 and TRBJ1-4; 10 nucleotides align to TRBD1. CDR3 length: 14 residues. Germline CDR1 and CDR2: LNHDA and SQIVND (reference sequence).

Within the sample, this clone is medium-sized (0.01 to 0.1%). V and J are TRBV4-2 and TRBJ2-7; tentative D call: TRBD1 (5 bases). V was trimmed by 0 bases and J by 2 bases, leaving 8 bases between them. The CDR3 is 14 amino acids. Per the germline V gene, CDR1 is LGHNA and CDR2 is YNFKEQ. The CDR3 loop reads CASSQDQGTYEQYF. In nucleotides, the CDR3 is TGTGCCAGCAGCCAAGATCAGGGTACCTACGAGCAGTACTTC.

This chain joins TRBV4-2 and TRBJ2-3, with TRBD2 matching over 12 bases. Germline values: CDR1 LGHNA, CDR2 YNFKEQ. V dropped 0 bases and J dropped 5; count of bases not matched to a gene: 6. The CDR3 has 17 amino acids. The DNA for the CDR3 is TGTGCCAGCAGCCAAGATGTGGCTAGCGGGGGGGGAGATACGCAGTATTTT. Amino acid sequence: CASSQDVASGGGDTQYF.

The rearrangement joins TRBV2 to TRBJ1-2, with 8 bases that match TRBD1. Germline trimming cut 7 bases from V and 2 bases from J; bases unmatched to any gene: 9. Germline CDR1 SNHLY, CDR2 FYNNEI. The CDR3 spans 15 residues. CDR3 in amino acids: CASISDRAPNYGYTF. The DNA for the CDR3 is TGTGCCAGCATATCGGACAGGGCGCCCAACTATGGCTACACCTTC.

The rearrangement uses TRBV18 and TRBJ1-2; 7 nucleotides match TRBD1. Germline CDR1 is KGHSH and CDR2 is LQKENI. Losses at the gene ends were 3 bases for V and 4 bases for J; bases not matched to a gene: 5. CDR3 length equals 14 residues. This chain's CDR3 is CASSPGTDSYGYTF. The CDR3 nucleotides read TGTGCCAGCTCACCGGGGACAGACAGCTATGGCTACACCTTC.

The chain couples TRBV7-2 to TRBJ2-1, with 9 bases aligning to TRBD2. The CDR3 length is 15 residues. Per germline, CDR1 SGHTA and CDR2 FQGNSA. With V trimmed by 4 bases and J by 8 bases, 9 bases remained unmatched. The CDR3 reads CASSSAGGLSDEQFF. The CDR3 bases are TGTGCCAGCAGCTCAGCGGGAGGTTTAAGCGATGAGCAGTTCTTC.

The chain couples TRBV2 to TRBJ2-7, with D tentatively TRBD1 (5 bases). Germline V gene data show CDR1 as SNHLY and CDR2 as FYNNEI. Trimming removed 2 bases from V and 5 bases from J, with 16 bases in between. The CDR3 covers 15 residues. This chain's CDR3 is CASSEWAQGFDEQYF. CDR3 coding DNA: TGTGCCAGCAGTGAATGGGCGCAGGGTTTTGACGAGCAGTACTTC.

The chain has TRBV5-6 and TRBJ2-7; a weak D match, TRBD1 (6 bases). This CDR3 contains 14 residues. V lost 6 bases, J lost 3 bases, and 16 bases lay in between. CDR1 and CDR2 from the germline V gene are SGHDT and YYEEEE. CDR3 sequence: CASTSRGQIYEQYF. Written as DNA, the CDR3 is TGTGCCAGCACCTCCCGAGGACAGATCTACGAGCAGTACTTC.

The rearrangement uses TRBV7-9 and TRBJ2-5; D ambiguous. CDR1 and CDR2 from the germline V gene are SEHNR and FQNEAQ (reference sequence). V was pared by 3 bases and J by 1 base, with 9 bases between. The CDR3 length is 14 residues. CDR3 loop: CASSFSITQETQYF. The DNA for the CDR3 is TGTGCCAGCAGCTTTAGCATCACCCAAGAGACCCAGTACTTC.

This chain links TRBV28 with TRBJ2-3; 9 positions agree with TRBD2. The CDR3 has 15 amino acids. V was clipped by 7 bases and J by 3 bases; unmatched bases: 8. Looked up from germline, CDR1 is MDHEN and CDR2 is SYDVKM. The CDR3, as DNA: TGTGCCAGCATCACAGCGGGAGGCCCTACAGATACGCAGTATTTT. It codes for CASITAGGPTDTQYF.

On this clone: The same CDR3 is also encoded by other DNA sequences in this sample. The CDR3 bases are TGCAGCGTGGAACGACAGAATGGCTACACCTTC. Protein sequence: CSVERQNGYTF. The rearrangement uses TRBV29-1 and TRBJ1-2, with a tentative D call TRBD1 (5 bases). The CDR3 totals 11 residues. In germline, CDR1 is SQVTM, CDR2 ANQGSEA. Trimming pared 6 bases from V and 6 bases from J, leaving 11 bases between.

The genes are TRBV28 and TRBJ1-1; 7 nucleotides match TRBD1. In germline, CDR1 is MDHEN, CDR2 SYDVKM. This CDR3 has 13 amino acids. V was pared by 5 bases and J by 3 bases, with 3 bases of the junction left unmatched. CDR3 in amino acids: CASSKTGYTEAFF. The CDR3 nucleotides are TGTGCCAGCAGTAAGACAGGGTACACTGAAGCTTTCTTT. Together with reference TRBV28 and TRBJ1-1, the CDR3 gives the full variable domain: DVKVTQSSRYLVKRTGEKVFLECVQDMDHENMFWYRQDPGLGLRLIYFSYDVKMKEKGDIPEGYSVSREKKERFSLILESASTNQTSMYLCASSKTGYTEAFFGQGTRLTVV.

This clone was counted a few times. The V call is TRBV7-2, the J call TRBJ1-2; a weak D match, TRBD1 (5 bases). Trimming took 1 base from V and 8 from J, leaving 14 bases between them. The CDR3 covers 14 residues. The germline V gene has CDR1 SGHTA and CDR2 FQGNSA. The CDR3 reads CASSLDWGIMGYTF. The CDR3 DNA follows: TGTGCCAGCAGCTTAGATTGGGGCATAATGGGCTACACCTTC.

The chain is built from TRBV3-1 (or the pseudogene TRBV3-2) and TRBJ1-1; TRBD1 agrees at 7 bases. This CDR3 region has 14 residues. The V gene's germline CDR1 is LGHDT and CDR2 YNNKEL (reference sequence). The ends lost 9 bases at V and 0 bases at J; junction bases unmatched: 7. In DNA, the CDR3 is TGTGCCAGTGCGGACAGGTCCATGAACACTGAAGCTTTCTTT. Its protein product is CASADRSMNTEAFF.

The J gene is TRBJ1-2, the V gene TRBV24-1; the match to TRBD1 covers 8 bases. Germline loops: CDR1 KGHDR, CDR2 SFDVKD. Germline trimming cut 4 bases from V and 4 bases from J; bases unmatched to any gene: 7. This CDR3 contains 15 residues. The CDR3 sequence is CATSERTGWGYGYTF. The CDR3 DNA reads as TGTGCCACCAGTGAACGGACAGGGTGGGGCTATGGCTACACCTTC.

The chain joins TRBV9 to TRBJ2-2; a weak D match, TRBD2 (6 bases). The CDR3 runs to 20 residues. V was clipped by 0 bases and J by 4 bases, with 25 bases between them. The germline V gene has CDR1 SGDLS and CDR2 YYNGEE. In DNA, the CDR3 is TGTGCCAGCAGCGTAGCCCTGTTGGGTAGAGGCGGGCGGGGCACCGGGGAGCTGTTTTTT. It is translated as CASSVALLGRGGRGTGELFF.

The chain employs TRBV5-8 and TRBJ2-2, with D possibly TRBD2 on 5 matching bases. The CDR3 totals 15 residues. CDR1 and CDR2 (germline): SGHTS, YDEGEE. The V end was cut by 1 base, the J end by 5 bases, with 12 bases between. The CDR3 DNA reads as TGTGCCAGCAGCTTGCGGGGATTAGAGACCGGGGAGCTGTTTTTT. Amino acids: CASSLRGLETGELFF.

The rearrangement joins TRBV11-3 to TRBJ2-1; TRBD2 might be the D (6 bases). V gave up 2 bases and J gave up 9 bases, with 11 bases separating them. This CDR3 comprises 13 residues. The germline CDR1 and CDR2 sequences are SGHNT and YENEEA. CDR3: CASSLNQGGEQFF. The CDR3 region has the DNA TGTGCCAGCAGCTTAAACCAGGGAGGTGAGCAGTTCTTC.

The CDR3 DNA is TGTGCCAGCAGGGCAATTCAGGGGGAGGAGCAGTACTTC. Its protein is CASRAIQGEEQYF. The genes are TRBV11-2 and TRBJ2-7, with 7 bases aligning to TRBD1. After removal of 6 bases from V and 7 bases from J, the junction contained 9 bases not matched to a gene. This CDR3 is 13 amino acids long. Per germline, CDR1 SGHAT and CDR2 FQNNGV.

The chain's CDR3 is CASLAGGTTDTQYF. The CDR3 DNA reads TGTGCCAGCTTAGCGGGAGGAACCACAGATACGCAGTATTTT. This chain uses TRBV7-8 with TRBJ2-3, with 10 bases that match TRBD2. The trim removed 8 bases at V and 2 bases at J, leaving 4 bases unmatched. The CDR3 is made up of 14 amino acids. Germline V CDR1 and CDR2: SGHVS, FQNEAQ.

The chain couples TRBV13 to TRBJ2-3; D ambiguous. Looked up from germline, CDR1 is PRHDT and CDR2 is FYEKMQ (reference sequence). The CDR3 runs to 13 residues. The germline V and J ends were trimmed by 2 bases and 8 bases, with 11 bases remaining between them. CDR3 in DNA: TGTGCCAGCAGCTTACCCGGCACGGGTACGCAGTATTTT. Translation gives CASSLPGTGTQYF. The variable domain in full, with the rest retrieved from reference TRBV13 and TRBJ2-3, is AAGVIQSPRHLIKEKRETATLKCYPIPRHDTVYWYQQGPGQDPQFLISFYEKMQSDKGSIPDRFSAQQFSDYHSELNMSSLELGDSALYFCASSLPGTGTQYFGPGTRLTVL.

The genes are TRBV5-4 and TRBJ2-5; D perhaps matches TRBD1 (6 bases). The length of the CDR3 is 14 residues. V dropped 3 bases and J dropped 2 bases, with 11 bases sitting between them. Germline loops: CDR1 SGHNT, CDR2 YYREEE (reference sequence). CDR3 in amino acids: CASSWDTRQETQYF. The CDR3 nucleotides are TGTGCCAGCAGCTGGGACACAAGACAAGAGACCCAGTACTTC.

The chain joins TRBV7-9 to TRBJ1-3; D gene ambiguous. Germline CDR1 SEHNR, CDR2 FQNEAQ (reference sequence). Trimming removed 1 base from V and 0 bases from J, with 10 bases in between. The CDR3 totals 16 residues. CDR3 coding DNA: TGTGCCAGCAGCTTAGGGCCAACCAGCTCTGGAAACACCATATATTTT. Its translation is CASSLGPTSSGNTIYF.